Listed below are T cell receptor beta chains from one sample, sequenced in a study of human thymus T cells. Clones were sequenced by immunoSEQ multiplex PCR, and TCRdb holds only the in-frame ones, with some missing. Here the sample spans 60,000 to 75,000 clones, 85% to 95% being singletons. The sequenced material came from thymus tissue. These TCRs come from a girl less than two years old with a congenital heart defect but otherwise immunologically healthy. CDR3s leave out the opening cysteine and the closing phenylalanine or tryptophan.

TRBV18,ASSPLRVRAFAGEQY
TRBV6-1,ASSEARTSGTNEQF
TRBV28,ASSLPRGGAKNIQY
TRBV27,ASSSSPITSYNEQF
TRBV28,ASSKRTKREGHNEQF
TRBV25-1,ASISRDTNEQF
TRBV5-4,ASSNGLAESSYNEQF
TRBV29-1,SVVAGRAKNIQY
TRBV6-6,ASSLDPLAGQGIQY
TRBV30,AWSEVLILSYGYT
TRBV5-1,ASSDRRLEQETQY
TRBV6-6,ASDLTASYLDEQF
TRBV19,ASSIPNDGGRSRNQPQH
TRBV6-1,ASSPPDPQGYGYT
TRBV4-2,ASSHRDRGGNTIY
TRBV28,ASSQTPSGRKVEETQY
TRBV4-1,ASSQDRLSLSGDYT
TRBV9,ASSVGGPGQRDYEQY
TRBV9,ASSPLRGSLSDEQY
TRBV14,ASSHWAQGVPGGDEQF
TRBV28,ASRQSYEQY
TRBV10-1,AGVDGTSLAGGRYETQY
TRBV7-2,ASSLEPMTYGYT
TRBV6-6,ASSYPPDGFSYEQY
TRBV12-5,ASGFGSEILLSYNEQF
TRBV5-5,ASSIRDGIAKNIQY
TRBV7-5,VRSLPGKGYGNQPQH
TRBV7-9,ASSAGTVDNEQF
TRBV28,ASSTLPGPHNTGELF
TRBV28,ASSFSAPRETQY
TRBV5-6,ASSFGYEQY
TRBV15,ATSRVTGSGYT
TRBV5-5,ASRGHTEQY
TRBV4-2,ASSQGTSGNHYEQY
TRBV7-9,ASSPGGSATYEQY
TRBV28,ASTRNEKLF
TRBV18,ASSPGQHENNQPQH
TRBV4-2,ASSQDAREGYEQY
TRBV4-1,ASSQDLGQGSTEAF
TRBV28,ASSYRVPNQPQH
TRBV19,ASSGVAEPYEQY
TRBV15,ATSRVEKSLYQPQH
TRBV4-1,ASSQGANTEKLF
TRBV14,ASSPGGGPGETQY
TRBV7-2,ASSLGIEAF
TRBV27,ASRPQGGSQPQH
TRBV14,ASSQGTGRRVKELF
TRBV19,ASSPLGGYNEQF
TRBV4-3,ASSLPGSLSNEQF
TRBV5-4,ASSPTPYPGTLANYGYT
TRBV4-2,ASSQDHSIQETQY
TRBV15,ATSRGRVNTEAF
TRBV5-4,ASSDRTGPHSGNTIY